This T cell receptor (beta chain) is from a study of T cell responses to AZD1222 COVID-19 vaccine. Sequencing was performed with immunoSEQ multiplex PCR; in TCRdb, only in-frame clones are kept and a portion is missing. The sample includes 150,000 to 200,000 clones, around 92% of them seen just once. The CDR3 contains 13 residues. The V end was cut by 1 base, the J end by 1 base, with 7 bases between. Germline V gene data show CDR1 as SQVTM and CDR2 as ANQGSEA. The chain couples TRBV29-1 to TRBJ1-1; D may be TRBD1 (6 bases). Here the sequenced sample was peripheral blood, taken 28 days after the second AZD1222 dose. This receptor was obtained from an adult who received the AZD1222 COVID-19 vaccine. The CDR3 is CSVEGTANTEAFF. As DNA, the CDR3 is TGCAGCGTTGAAGGGACAGCGAACACTGAAGCTTTCTTT.